The 24 T cell receptor beta chains given below trace back to one sample, sequenced in a study of blood T cells in healthy people across ages. It was with a sample-barcoded 5' primer and a J-beta primer mix that a second PCR of about 7 to 12 cycles was run. TCRdb independently ran MiXCR on the 5' RACE reads; one entry per CDR3 protein. The table records approximately 690,000 distinct CDR3 sequences, approximately 59% of them present only once. Sequencing was done on a sample of blood. The source is a man in his sixties in good health.

A note on this clonotype: Germline and junction disagree at one end, which may indicate a read error. The rearrangement joins TRBV4-2 to TRBJ2-5; 7 nucleotides align to TRBD1. This CDR3 is built from 16 residues. From germline, CDR1 is LGHNA and CDR2 YNFKEQ. The CDR3 sequence is CTSSQGPRDSQETQYF. For the CDR3, the DNA is TGTACCAGCAGCCAAGGACCCCGGGACAGTCAAGAGACCCAGTACTTC.

V usage is TRBV12-3 or TRBV12-4 and J usage is TRBJ1-1; D may be TRBD1 (5 bases). The ends were cut back, 7 bases at V and 1 base at J, with 19 bases in the middle. The CDR3 is made up of 16 amino acids. The CDR3 nucleotides are TGTGCCAGCAAAAAAGGCGGGGGACCTCCGAACACTGAAGCTTTCTTT. Its protein product is CASKKGGGPPNTEAFF.

V usage is TRBV12-3 or TRBV12-4 and J usage is TRBJ2-5, with TRBD1 identical over 7 bases. J gave up 11 bases and V 6 bases, and 15 bases lay outside the gene matches. The CDR3 sequence is 14 residues long. This CDR3 reads CASSSQGIRNEQYF. In DNA, the CDR3 is TGTGCCAGCAGCTCACAGGGGATCCGAAATGAGCAGTACTTC.

The rearrangement links TRBV20-1 to TRBJ2-7; D gene ambiguous. Gene TRBJ2-5 matches the end of the DNA better, so the J call may be wrong. CDR1 is DFQATT and CDR2 is SNEGSKA in the germline V gene (reference sequence). The length of the CDR3 is 12 residues. This CDR3 reads CSARGIGETQYF. DNA of the CDR3: TGCAGTGCTAGAGGGATTGGAGAGACCCAGTACTTC.

This sequence joins TRBV12-3 or TRBV12-4 and TRBJ1-2, with D maybe TRBD1 (6 bases). The CDR3 totals 14 residues. V lost 0 bases and J lost 4, with 9 bases in between. CDR3 region: CASSLATGIYGYTF. The CDR3 DNA follows: TGTGCCAGCAGTTTAGCTACAGGGATCTATGGCTACACCTTC.

This rearrangement joins TRBV18 to TRBJ1-1, with D maybe TRBD1 (6 bases). CDR3 length equals 14 residues. The V gene's germline CDR1 is KGHSH and CDR2 LQKENI. V lost 4 bases and J lost 1, with 10 bases in between. In DNA, the CDR3 is TGTGCCAGCTCACTTCCGGGACAGAACACTGAAGCTTTCTTT. Protein product: CASSLPGQNTEAFF.

The gene calls are TRBV5-4 and TRBJ2-5, with D tentatively TRBD1 or TRBD2 (5 bases each). The CDR3 sequence is 14 residues long. Germline-derived CDR1 and CDR2 are SGHNT and YYREEE (reference sequence). Trimming removed 4 bases from V and 6 bases from J, with 16 bases in between. Written as DNA, the CDR3 is TGTGCCAGCAGCGCCCGGGACGGTAAGAAGACCCAGTACTTC. Encoded protein: CASSARDGKKTQYF.

The chain carries TRBV20-1 and TRBJ2-7; 11 bases are shared with TRBD2. The ends lost 2 bases at V and 6 bases at J; junction bases unmatched: 6. CDR1 is DFQATT and CDR2 is SNEGSKA in the germline V gene (reference sequence). This CDR3 contains 14 residues. CDR3 sequence: CSARQASGGSEQYF. As DNA, the CDR3 is TGCAGTGCTAGACAGGCTAGCGGGGGGTCCGAGCAGTACTTC.

This clonotype was counted a few times. The chain couples TRBV10-3 to TRBJ2-7; 9 nucleotides align to TRBD2. CDR3 length equals 15 residues. Trimming took 0 bases from V and 3 from J; bases not matched to a gene: 3. In germline, CDR1 is ENHRY, CDR2 SYGVKD. This CDR3 reads CAISESASGVYEQYF. The CDR3 coding sequence is TGTGCCATCAGTGAGTCGGCTAGCGGGGTCTACGAGCAGTACTTC.

The table lists this clonotype with a few counts. The rearrangement links TRBV5-4 to TRBJ1-6; D possibly corresponds to TRBD1 (6 bases). The CDR3 is made up of 14 amino acids. In germline, CDR1 is SGHNT, CDR2 YYREEE (reference sequence). The germline V and J ends were trimmed by 4 bases and 7 bases, with 12 bases remaining between them. The CDR3 bases are TGTGCCAGCAGCCTTACAGGGTTCAATTCACCCCTCCACTTT. Translating gives CASSLTGFNSPLHF.

This clonotype was found a few times. The chain uses TRBV12-3 or TRBV12-4 and TRBJ2-3, with D possibly TRBD2 on 6 matching bases. CDR3 size: 15 residues. V lost 5 bases, J lost 1 base, and 13 bases lay in between. CDR3 DNA: TGTGCCAGCAGTCCCTCCGTAGCGGGCACAGATACGCAGTATTTT. The encoded protein is CASSPSVAGTDTQYF.

This clonotype was seen only a few times. The chain is built from TRBV4-2 and TRBJ2-5, with 10 bases fitting TRBD2. The CDR3 contains 15 residues. From germline, CDR1 is LGHNA and CDR2 YNFKEQ. The J segment lost 3 bases and the V segment lost 1 base, leaving 2 bases of the junction unmatched. The CDR3 region is CASSQGGTSEETQYF. In nucleotides, the CDR3 is TGTGCCAGCAGCCAAGGCGGGACTAGCGAAGAGACCCAGTACTTC.

This clonotype has only a few counts. The genes are TRBV12-3 or TRBV12-4 and TRBJ2-1; 14 nucleotides agree with TRBD2. Trimming removed 4 bases from V and 7 bases from J; junction bases left unmatched: 6. CDR3 length: 16 residues. The CDR3 DNA reads TGTGCCAGCAGTTCAGCCGGACTAGCGGGGGGTAATGAGCAGTTCTTC. Encoded protein: CASSSAGLAGGNEQFF.

This sequence joins TRBV28 and TRBJ2-5, with TRBD1 identical over 7 bases. Germline assignment: CDR1 MDHEN and CDR2 SYDVKM. J lost 5 bases, V lost 3 bases, and 6 bases had no gene match. The CDR3 contains 14 residues. The DNA for the CDR3 is TGTGCCAGCAGTTTGCAAGACAGGGTGGAGACCCAGTACTTC. Amino acid sequence: CASSLQDRVETQYF.

V and J are TRBV10-3 and TRBJ2-1; D possibly corresponds to TRBD1 (7 bases). CDR1 and CDR2 from the germline V gene are ENHRY and SYGVKD. Trimming cost V 6 bases and J 7 bases, with 22 bases left between them. This CDR3 has 16 amino acids. DNA of the CDR3: TGTGCCATCAGCGCCTGGGGCAGGGGGACTTCGAATGAGCAGTTCTTC. Residues: CAISAWGRGTSNEQFF.

A word on this clonotype: Given a much more abundant clone one base away, this may be a read error. This chain connects TRBV12-3 or TRBV12-4 to TRBJ2-5; D might be TRBD1 (5 bases). Trimming removed 4 bases at V and 11 bases at J, with 26 bases between. The CDR3 extends over 16 amino acids. CDR3 coding DNA: TGTGCCAGCAGTTCCCCGACAGTAAAGGCCAACAATGAGCAGTACTTC. Protein sequence: CASSSPTVKANNEQYF.

The V and J genes are TRBV6-2 or TRBV6-3 and TRBJ2-6; D perhaps matches TRBD1 (5 bases). Germline CDR1 reads MNHEY; CDR2 reads SVGEGT. Trimming removed 2 bases from V and 0 bases from J, with 8 bases in between. CDR3 length: 16 amino acids. CDR3 sequence: CASSYVGASGANVLTF. CDR3 DNA: TGTGCCAGCAGTTACGTAGGGGCCTCTGGGGCCAACGTCCTGACTTTC.

The rearrangement links TRBV12-3 or TRBV12-4 to TRBJ1-2; TRBD1 might be the D (5 bases). Trimming pared 5 bases from V and 5 bases from J, leaving 12 bases between. The CDR3 length is 13 residues. The CDR3 protein is CASSADGQYGYTF. CDR3 bases: TGTGCCAGCAGTGCCGACGGACAATATGGCTACACCTTC.

This rearrangement joins TRBV24-1 to TRBJ2-7, with D tentatively TRBD1 or TRBD2 (6 bases each). The CDR3 contains 17 residues. Trimming removed 1 base at V and 7 bases at J, with 22 bases between. CDR1 KGHDR and CDR2 SFDVKD come from the germline V gene. The CDR3 sequence: CATSDFVGGTDSGEQYF. Here the CDR3 DNA reads TGTGCCACCAGTGATTTCGTGGGGGGCACCGATAGCGGTGAGCAGTACTTC.

Notes on this clonotype: At one boundary the junction diverges from the germline segment, which might be a read error. The chain is built from TRBV4-2 and TRBJ2-5; D unclear. Germline V gene sequence: CDR1 LGHNA, CDR2 YNFKEQ. The CDR3 totals 15 residues. The CDR3 DNA follows: TGTGCCCGCAGCCCCAGATTTCTTCTCCAAGAGACCCAGTACTTC. Encoded protein: CARSPRFLLQETQYF.

V usage is TRBV4-1 and J usage is TRBJ1-1; D not resolved. In germline, CDR1 is MGHRA, CDR2 YSYEKL. With 1 base removed from V and 1 base from J, the gap between germline ends came to 10 bases. This CDR3 is built from 15 residues. CDR3 amino acids: CASSQVAAGNTEAFF. As DNA, the CDR3 is TGCGCCAGCAGCCAAGTAGCCGCGGGGAACACTGAAGCTTTCTTT.

The genes are TRBV3-1 and TRBJ1-2; 10 nucleotides line up with TRBD1. The V segment lost 3 bases and the J segment 8 bases; nucleotides outside the gene matches: 3. The CDR3 has 13 amino acids. CDR1 and CDR2 from the germline V gene are LGHDT and YNNKEL (reference sequence). As DNA, the CDR3 is TGTGCCAGCAGCCAGGGACAGGGGAGAGGCTACACCTTC. This translates into CASSQGQGRGYTF.

The J gene is TRBJ1-4, the V gene TRBV28; 9 bases agree with TRBD1. In germline, CDR1 is MDHEN, CDR2 SYDVKM. V lost 6 bases and J lost 6; bases outside the gene matches: 5. The CDR3 has 14 amino acids. CDR3: CASRPGQGYEKLFF. DNA of the CDR3: TGTGCCAGCAGACCGGGACAGGGTTATGAAAAACTGTTTTTT.

The sample holds a few counts of this clonotype. The CDR3 loop is CASSLEEVTTEAFF. CDR3 nucleotides: TGTGCCAGCAGCTTAGAGGAAGTAACCACTGAAGCTTTCTTT. The chain has TRBV7-2 and TRBJ1-1; D gene uncertain. The CDR3 contains 14 residues. V was pared by 1 base and J by 4 bases, with 10 bases between. Per the germline V gene, CDR1 is SGHTA and CDR2 is FQGNSA.